The clone carrying this T cell receptor beta chain came up a few times. What it binds is not known. These data originate in a study of T-cell memory formation after mild COVID-19. Barcoded TCR alpha and TCR beta cDNA libraries with UMIs came from 5'RACE using constant-segment primers. In TCRdb, the 5' RACE reads were re-called with MiXCR into one record per CDR3 protein. Of 400,000 to 500,000 distinct CDR3 sequences in the sample, 20% to 25% were seen once. CDR1 and CDR2 (germline): SQVTM, ANQGSEA. The CDR3 spans 13 residues. The V and J ends lost 4 bases and 3 bases respectively, with 9 bases between them. Findings and caveats of the study: Clones that contracted clustered mainly in CM and EM if CD4+ and in EMRA if CD8+. SARS-CoV-2 specificity was not confirmed for second-wave clones peaking on day 37. Clones that shrank (day 15 to 85) were balanced CD4/CD8, whereas later expanders leaned CD4+.

The specimen was PBMCs or a T cell subset sorted from them (not recorded which). This receptor was obtained from an adult woman who had mild COVID-19 (a few samples of this study predate the infection). Cell type and time point are not known. This sequence joins TRBV29-1 and TRBJ2-2, with D perhaps matching TRBD1 (6 bases). CDR3 bases: TGCAGCGTTGGCCACAGGGACACCGGGGAGCTGTTTTTT. Protein: CSVGHRDTGELFF.